This T cell receptor (beta chain) was sequenced in a study of cytomegalovirus exposure and HLA in healthy donors. Study findings and constraints: Sequencing depth across donors, presence/absence analyses assumed, was roughly uniform. Later analysis demonstrated an association between a missense DCLRE1C variant and TCR beta V- and J-gene trimming. The productive fraction for most TCR beta V segments was about 87% or about 30% in an earlier analysis.

Worth noting for this clone: Its matching antigen is unknown.

Trimming shortened V by 0 bases and J by 3 bases, and 9 bases separated the two germline ends. There are 15 residues in the CDR3. Per the germline V gene, CDR1 is SGDLS and CDR2 is YYNGEE. PCR amplification relied on 60 Vbeta primers (plus 13 Jbeta primers). Clones were read by immunoSEQ multiplex PCR, and TCRdb kept only the in-frame ones, dropping some. Found here are under 150,000 clones, 75% to 80% of them singletons; the top ten hold less than 7.5%. This receptor was taken from a woman in her thirties or forties in good health and CMV-seropositive. V and J are TRBV9 and TRBJ1-4; D is uncertain. The sample was PBMCs. The CDR3 is CASSVDRQANEKLFF. CDR3 coding DNA: TGTGCCAGCAGCGTAGACCGGCAGGCTAATGAAAAACTGTTTTTT.